One sample yielded the 14 T cell receptor beta chains listed below, sequenced in a study of CXCR3-negative and CXCR3-positive naive CD8 T cells (dated by TCRdb to about 2019). The investigation overall reported the following: Compared with CXCR3-negative naive cells, CXCR3-positive naive cells had TRB CDR3s with higher hydrophobicity (lower Kidera factor 4), lower energy, and higher strength and volume indices.

These receptors' targets are unknown. Sequencing used a NextSeq 550. The Human TCR Profiling Kit (MiLaboratory) was used to make UMI-labeled 5' RACE TRB cDNA libraries. TCRdb reprocessed the reads, reporting each CDR3 protein sequence once and no DNA. The table for this sample records tens of thousands of distinct CDR3 sequences. The ten largest clones take up 4.8% of the sample. The sample comprised naive CXCR3+ CD8+ T cells from blood. The sample's cell subset or site label, decoded: CD45RO-CCR7+CD27+CD95- naive CD8+ T cells expressing CXCR3 (TNR3+). Source of these receptors: a human donor in good health. Some clones in this sample may be carry-over from other donors' samples.

The chain recombines TRBV29-1 with TRBJ1-1; no DNA is available, so the TRBD1 call from TCRdb remains unchecked. This CDR3 comprises 12 residues. Germline V lookup: CDR1 SQVTM, CDR2 ANQGSEA. CDR3 sequence: CSAPGANTEAFF.

The V and J genes are TRBV11-2 and TRBJ1-2; the TCRdb D gene call, TRBD1, has no DNA to confirm it. This CDR3 region has 14 residues. CDR1 and CDR2 from the germline V gene are SGHAT and FQNNGV. CDR3 amino acids: CASSPWAGSEGYTF. The whole variable domain, filled in from reference TRBV11-2 and TRBJ1-2, reads EAGVAQSPRYKIIEKRQSVAFWCNPISGHATLYWYQQILGQGPKLLIQFQNNGVVDDSQLPKDRFSAERLKGVDSTLKIQPAKLEDSAVYLCASSPWAGSEGYTFGSGTRLTVV.

The chain joins TRBV7-3 to TRBJ2-1; TCRdb gives TRBD2 as the D gene, but with no DNA this cannot be confirmed. This CDR3 has 15 amino acids. The germline V gene encodes CDR1 SGHTA and CDR2 FQGTGA. This CDR3 is CASSFSGSYHNEQFF.

This chain joins TRBV7-2 and TRBJ2-1; TCRdb picks TRBD1, but there is no DNA to check that call. Per germline, CDR1 SGHTA and CDR2 FQGNSA. The CDR3 is 15 amino acids. CDR3: CASSLRGGAYNEQFF.

The chain has TRBV7-8 and TRBJ2-1; checking the TCRdb D call of TRBD2 is not possible without DNA. The CDR3 covers 15 residues. Germline V lookup: CDR1 SGHVS, CDR2 FQNEAQ. The CDR3 sequence: CASSLKTRPYNEQFF.

The V call is TRBV7-9, the J call TRBJ2-7; TCRdb designates TRBD1, a call that cannot be tested without DNA. CDR3 length: 13 amino acids. Germline V lookup: CDR1 SEHNR, CDR2 FQNEAQ (reference sequence). CDR3 loop: CASSPAGTYEQYF.

The genes are TRBV27 and TRBJ1-1; TCRdb's assignment of TRBD1 cannot be checked, as there is no DNA. CDR1 and CDR2 from the germline V gene are MNHEY and SMNVEV (reference sequence). The CDR3 is 16 amino acids. This CDR3 is CASRWTSWGGNTEAFF.

The chain has TRBV29-1 and TRBJ1-2; TCRdb's assignment of TRBD1 cannot be checked, as there is no DNA. Germline V gene lookup returns CDR1 SQVTM and CDR2 ANQGSEA. The CDR3 runs 11 residues. The CDR3 here is CSVEVGNGYTF.

CDR3 sequence reads: CASSQAYSGNTIYF. This sequence joins TRBV14 and TRBJ1-3. Germline lookup yields CDR1 SGHDN and CDR2 FVKESK. This CDR3 spans 14 amino acids.

The V gene is TRBV29-1, the J gene TRBJ1-1; TCRdb calls TRBD1, which cannot be checked without DNA. The germline gives CDR1 SQVTM, CDR2 ANQGSEA. The CDR3 extends over 13 amino acids. CDR3 sequence: CSIALTANTEAFF.

The chain uses TRBV6-2 or TRBV6-3 and TRBJ2-7; the TCRdb call, TRBD1, lacks DNA for checking. Germline assignment: CDR1 MNHEY and CDR2 SVGEGT. The CDR3 consists of 12 residues. CDR3 residues: CASSYTPTGQYF.

The V call is TRBV9, the J call TRBJ2-7; TCRdb's D call of TRBD1 is untestable without DNA. Germline CDR1 SGDLS, CDR2 YYNGEE. The CDR3 runs 14 residues. The CDR3 region is CASSVSGTGGEQYF.

The chain joins TRBV9 to TRBJ2-7; TCRdb calls TRBD1, which cannot be checked without DNA. This CDR3 has 13 amino acids. The V gene's germline CDR1 is SGDLS and CDR2 YYNGEE. The chain's CDR3 is CASSVRLQGEQYF.

The rearrangement uses TRBV29-1 and TRBJ2-5; the D gene TCRdb calls, TRBD1, cannot be checked with no DNA. CDR1 and CDR2 from the germline V gene are SQVTM and ANQGSEA. The CDR3 loop spans 12 amino acids. CDR3: CSVDAQGETQYF.